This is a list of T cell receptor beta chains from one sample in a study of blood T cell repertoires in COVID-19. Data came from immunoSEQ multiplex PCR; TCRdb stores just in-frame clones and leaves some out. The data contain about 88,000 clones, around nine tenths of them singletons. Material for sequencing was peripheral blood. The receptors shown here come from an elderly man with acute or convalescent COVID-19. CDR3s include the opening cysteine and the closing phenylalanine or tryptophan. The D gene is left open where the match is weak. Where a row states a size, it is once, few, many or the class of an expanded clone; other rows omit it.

DNA: TGTGCTTGGAGCCGAGTCGCCTACGAGCAGTACTTC; CDR3: CAWSRVAYEQYF; J: TRBJ2-7; size: -; D: -; V: TRBV30
DNA: TGCGCCAGCAGCCAAGAAGAAACAGGGGTGAAGCCCCAGCATTTT; CDR3: CASSQEETGVKPQHF; J: TRBJ1-5; size: -; D: TRBD1; V: TRBV4-1
DNA: TGTGCCAGCAGGGACGGCAGCGGGAGCCCCAACGAGCAGTACTTC; CDR3: CASRDGSGSPNEQYF; J: TRBJ2-7; size: -; D: TRBD2; V: TRBV7-9
DNA: TGCGCCAGCAGCGGGACAGGGGCTGAAGCTTTCTTT; CDR3: CASSGTGAEAFF; J: TRBJ1-1; size: -; D: TRBD1; V: TRBV5-1
DNA: TGTGCCAGCACCCCCTGGGGACAGAGGAACACTGAAGCTTTCTTT; CDR3: CASTPWGQRNTEAFF; J: TRBJ1-1; size: -; D: TRBD1; V: TRBV27
DNA: TGTGCCAGCAGCTTAGGACCCCCGGCCGGGACAGGGGGCCGGGGCTACACCTTC; CDR3: CASSLGPPAGTGGRGYTF; J: TRBJ1-2; size: once; D: TRBD1; V: TRBV7-9
DNA: TGTGCCAGCAGTCAACCGGGACAGGGACATACCGGGGAGCTGTTTTTT; CDR3: CASSQPGQGHTGELFF; J: TRBJ2-2; size: once; D: TRBD1; V: TRBV5-4
DNA: TGTGCCAGCAGACTAGGACTAGCGGGCGGCAATGAGCAGTTCTTC; CDR3: CASRLGLAGGNEQFF; J: TRBJ2-1; size: few; D: TRBD2; V: TRBV7-2
DNA: TGTGCCAGCAGCATGGACAGTCTGAACACTGAAGCTTTCTTT; CDR3: CASSMDSLNTEAFF; J: TRBJ1-1; size: -; D: -; V: TRBV11-3
DNA: TGTGCCAGCAGCCCTTACAATGAGCAGTTCTTC; CDR3: CASSPYNEQFF; J: TRBJ2-1; size: -; D: -; V: TRBV2
DNA: TGTGCCACCAGCAGAAGCGGGAGCCGGGGTATAGGCACAGATACGCAGTATTTT; CDR3: CATSRSGSRGIGTDTQYF; J: TRBJ2-3; size: -; D: TRBD2; V: TRBV15
DNA: TGTGCCAGCAGCCTTGTCGGGGGGCAAGGTTACGAGCAGTACTTC; CDR3: CASSLVGGQGYEQYF; J: TRBJ2-7; size: -; D: -; V: TRBV14
DNA: TGTGCCAGCAGCTGGACTAGCGGGCATGAGCAGTTCTTC; CDR3: CASSWTSGHEQFF; J: TRBJ2-1; size: -; D: TRBD2; V: TRBV5-6
DNA: TGTGCCAGCAGCTTGGACAGCCGGGGCACTGAAGCTTTCTTT; CDR3: CASSLDSRGTEAFF; J: TRBJ1-1; size: -; D: -; V: TRBV5-4
DNA: TGTGCCAGCAGCCCTCTGGAGGGGGCGACGACTGAAGCTTTCTTT; CDR3: CASSPLEGATTEAFF; J: TRBJ1-1; size: once; D: TRBD1; V: TRBV3-1/TRBV3-2
DNA: TGTGCCAGCAAATCCGGGACAGGGGGCCCGAGCATGAACACTGAAGCTTTCTTT; CDR3: CASKSGTGGPSMNTEAFF; J: TRBJ1-1; size: -; D: TRBD1; V: TRBV6-4
DNA: TGTGCCAGCAGCCAAGGAGCCGGGACTTGGCCGACCAAGGAAAAACTGTTTTTT; CDR3: CASSQGAGTWPTKEKLFF; J: TRBJ1-4; size: -; D: -; V: TRBV3-1/TRBV3-2
DNA: TGTGCCAGAAAGGGTTCGGGACACCCTAATGAAAAACTGTTTTTT; CDR3: CARKGSGHPNEKLFF; J: TRBJ1-4; size: -; D: -; V: TRBV5-4
DNA: TGTGCCAGCAGTCGACAGGGCCCTAATTCACCCCTCCACTTT; CDR3: CASSRQGPNSPLHF; J: TRBJ1-6; size: once; D: TRBD1; V: TRBV7-2
DNA: TGCAGCGTTGAAGCCTCGAGCGGGCAAGAGCAGTACTTC; CDR3: CSVEASSGQEQYF; J: TRBJ2-7; size: -; D: -; V: TRBV29-1
DNA: TGTGCCAGCAGTTCCACAGGGTCCAATCAGCCCCAGCATTTT; CDR3: CASSSTGSNQPQHF; J: TRBJ1-5; size: -; D: -; V: TRBV7-9
DNA: TGTGCCACCACGACAGGCAACACTGAAGCTTTCTTT; CDR3: CATTTGNTEAFF; J: TRBJ1-1; size: -; D: -; V: TRBV6-5
DNA: TGTGCCAGCAGCTTAGATTCAACAGGGGGCCAAACCGGGGAGCTGTTTTTT; CDR3: CASSLDSTGGQTGELFF; J: TRBJ2-2; size: -; D: TRBD1; V: TRBV11-3
DNA: TGCGCCAGCAGCCAACTAGCGGGGGAGACCCAGTACTTC; CDR3: CASSQLAGETQYF; J: TRBJ2-5; size: -; D: TRBD2; V: TRBV5-1
DNA: TGTGCCAGCAGCGGCAGGGATGAGCAGTACTTC; CDR3: CASSGRDEQYF; J: TRBJ2-7; size: once; D: -; V: TRBV11-2
DNA: TGTGCCAGCTCTAAGGGGAACTCTGGGGCCAACGTCCTGACTTTC; CDR3: CASSKGNSGANVLTF; J: TRBJ2-6; size: few; D: -; V: TRBV7-3
DNA: TGTGCCAGCAGCCCCAGACAGGGCAACTTCGGAAACACCATATATTTT; CDR3: CASSPRQGNFGNTIYF; J: TRBJ1-3; size: -; D: TRBD1; V: TRBV7-8
DNA: TGTGCCAGCAGTTGGAGGGCAGGGTCTAACTATGGCTACACCTTC; CDR3: CASSWRAGSNYGYTF; J: TRBJ1-2; size: -; D: -; V: TRBV28
DNA: TGCGCCAGCAGCTCCGGACAGGGGGATAATTCACCCCTCCACTTT; CDR3: CASSSGQGDNSPLHF; J: TRBJ1-6; size: -; D: TRBD1; V: TRBV5-1
DNA: TGCGCCAGCAGTGTAGTTGAGGGCGACAGCAATCAGCCCCAGCATTTT; CDR3: CASSVVEGDSNQPQHF; J: TRBJ1-5; size: -; D: -; V: TRBV10-1
DNA: TGTGCCAGCTCACCACTAGCGGGAGGATATGAGCAGTTCTTC; CDR3: CASSPLAGGYEQFF; J: TRBJ2-1; size: -; D: TRBD2; V: TRBV18